This note documents a single TCR beta chain sequence. What it binds is not known. The CDR3 has 17 amino acids. Profiling relied on immunoSEQ multiplex PCR, and the TCRdb table lists in-frame clones only, not all of them. The sample consists of about 100,000 clones, 92% of them appearing once. The data belong to a study of siplizumab effects on memory and regulatory T cells. Notes on the study in general: The average Treg-derived proportion among mappable alloreactive CD4+ clones was 55% to 75% with siplizumab versus 25% to 30% in controls.

Sequencing used Tregs sorted from blood. The chain couples TRBV21-1 to TRBJ2-5; the table calls TRBD1, which could not be checked here. TRBV21-1 is noted as a pseudogene. The receptor was isolated from a human donor in good health. This CDR3 reads CASTNEKPGQGRETQYF. CDR3 in DNA: TGTGCCAGCACCAACGAAAAGCCGGGACAGGGACGAGAGACCCAGTACTTC.